This is a list of T cell receptor beta chains from one sample in a study of blood T cell repertoires in COVID-19. This table comes from immunoSEQ multiplex PCR, and its TCRdb copy is limited to in-frame clones, with some not included. In the table there are approximately 200,000 clones, about four fifths of which are singletons. The sequencing sample was made of PBMCs or T cells enriched from blood (not recorded which). These receptors all stem from a woman in her thirties who had recovered from COVID-19. CDR3s include the opening cysteine and the closing phenylalanine or tryptophan. D genes are given only for firm matches. Part of the rows lack a size; the others show once, few, many or a class for expanded clones.

d_call: TRBD2
v_call: TRBV5-1
j_call: TRBJ2-3
clone_size: NA
cdr3_aa: CASSPSASGGVDTQYF
cdr3_nt: TGCGCCAGCAGCCCGTCCGCTAGCGGTGGGGTGGATACGCAGTATTTT

d_call: NA
v_call: TRBV2
j_call: TRBJ1-6
clone_size: NA
cdr3_aa: CASKAGQDSPLHF
cdr3_nt: TGTGCCAGCAAGGCAGGCCAAGATTCACCCCTCCACTTT

d_call: NA
v_call: TRBV11-3
j_call: TRBJ2-7
clone_size: few
cdr3_aa: CASSLEETSEQYF
cdr3_nt: TGTGCCAGCAGCTTAGAGGAGACTAGCGAGCAGTACTTC

d_call: TRBD1
v_call: TRBV7-9
j_call: TRBJ2-3
clone_size: NA
cdr3_aa: CASSLGLGQGKDTQYF
cdr3_nt: TGTGCCAGCAGCTTAGGTCTTGGACAGGGGAAAGATACGCAGTATTTT

d_call: TRBD1
v_call: TRBV5-1
j_call: TRBJ2-1
clone_size: NA
cdr3_aa: CASSFWDRDYNEQFF
cdr3_nt: TGCGCCAGCAGCTTCTGGGACAGGGACTACAATGAGCAGTTCTTC

d_call: TRBD1
v_call: TRBV18
j_call: TRBJ1-2
clone_size: NA
cdr3_aa: CASSPGTGIYGYTF
cdr3_nt: TGTGCCAGCTCACCCGGGACAGGGATCTATGGCTACACCTTC

d_call: TRBD2
v_call: TRBV18
j_call: TRBJ2-7
clone_size: NA
cdr3_aa: CASSGLAGYEQYF
cdr3_nt: TGTGCCAGCTCGGGACTAGCGGGTTACGAGCAGTACTTC

d_call: TRBD2
v_call: TRBV9
j_call: TRBJ2-7
clone_size: NA
cdr3_aa: CASSERTSGREGHEQYF
cdr3_nt: TGTGCCAGCAGCGAAAGGACTAGCGGGCGGGAGGGCCACGAGCAGTACTTC

d_call: NA
v_call: TRBV7-6
j_call: TRBJ2-7
clone_size: NA
cdr3_aa: CASSSLTGLSSYEQYF
cdr3_nt: TGTGCCAGCAGCTCCCTGACAGGCCTGAGCTCCTACGAGCAGTACTTC

d_call: TRBD1
v_call: TRBV15
j_call: TRBJ1-1
clone_size: NA
cdr3_aa: CATSLDRGWGEAFF
cdr3_nt: TGTGCCACCAGCTTGGACAGGGGATGGGGTGAAGCTTTCTTT

d_call: NA
v_call: TRBV18
j_call: TRBJ2-7
clone_size: NA
cdr3_aa: CASSPTPDSGPIGNF
cdr3_nt: TGTGCCAGCTCACCAACTCCTGACAGTGGACCCATAGGGAACTTC

d_call: NA
v_call: TRBV7-9
j_call: TRBJ1-2
clone_size: NA
cdr3_aa: CASSSGHGYTF
cdr3_nt: TGTGCCAGCAGCTCAGGGCATGGCTACACCTTC

d_call: NA
v_call: TRBV28
j_call: TRBJ2-2
clone_size: once
cdr3_aa: CASSLSSARTGELFF
cdr3_nt: TGTGCCAGCAGTTTATCGAGCGCCCGCACCGGGGAGCTGTTTTTT

d_call: TRBD1
v_call: TRBV5-1
j_call: TRBJ2-1
clone_size: NA
cdr3_aa: CASRPGQDNNEQFF
cdr3_nt: TGCGCCAGCAGACCGGGACAGGATAACAATGAGCAGTTCTTC

d_call: NA
v_call: TRBV6-5
j_call: TRBJ1-2
clone_size: NA
cdr3_aa: CASSYDSRNYGYTF
cdr3_nt: TGTGCCAGCAGTTACGACAGCCGTAACTATGGCTACACCTTC

d_call: NA
v_call: TRBV28
j_call: TRBJ2-5
clone_size: NA
cdr3_aa: CASSLGLGGRWGETQYF
cdr3_nt: TGTGCCAGCAGTTTAGGGCTCGGAGGGCGATGGGGAGAGACCCAGTACTTC

d_call: TRBD1
v_call: TRBV5-1
j_call: TRBJ2-1
clone_size: NA
cdr3_aa: CASSLAPPGQGLNEQFF
cdr3_nt: TGCGCCAGCAGCTTGGCCCCTCCAGGACAGGGGCTCAATGAGCAGTTCTTC

d_call: TRBD1
v_call: TRBV7-9
j_call: TRBJ2-2
clone_size: NA
cdr3_aa: CASSLRQGDTGELFF
cdr3_nt: TGTGCCAGCAGCTTAAGGCAGGGGGACACCGGGGAGCTGTTTTTT

d_call: NA
v_call: TRBV4-1
j_call: TRBJ1-4
clone_size: NA
cdr3_aa: CASSQGGRGLGKLFF
cdr3_nt: TGCGCCAGCAGCCAAGGTGGGAGGGGTTTGGGGAAACTGTTTTTT

d_call: TRBD1
v_call: TRBV19
j_call: TRBJ2-3
clone_size: few
cdr3_aa: CASKAGTGADTQYF
cdr3_nt: TGTGCCAGTAAAGCCGGGACAGGGGCAGATACGCAGTATTTT

d_call: TRBD2
v_call: TRBV9
j_call: TRBJ2-1
clone_size: NA
cdr3_aa: CASSVVPGLAGVGNEQFF
cdr3_nt: TGTGCCAGCAGCGTAGTTCCAGGACTAGCGGGAGTTGGCAATGAGCAGTTCTTC

d_call: NA
v_call: TRBV29-1
j_call: TRBJ2-2
clone_size: NA
cdr3_aa: CSVDRPNTGELFF
cdr3_nt: TGCAGCGTGGACAGACCCAACACCGGGGAGCTGTTTTTT

d_call: NA
v_call: TRBV11-1
j_call: TRBJ2-1
clone_size: NA
cdr3_aa: CASSYTTSAEQFF
cdr3_nt: TGTGCCAGCAGCTATACGACTAGTGCTGAGCAGTTCTTC

d_call: NA
v_call: TRBV14
j_call: TRBJ2-7
clone_size: NA
cdr3_aa: CASSQEGRYYEQYF
cdr3_nt: TGTGCCAGCAGCCAAGAGGGCAGGTACTACGAGCAGTACTTC

d_call: NA
v_call: TRBV15
j_call: TRBJ2-5
clone_size: NA
cdr3_aa: CATSRDTLMQGPKETQYF
cdr3_nt: TGTGCCACCAGCAGAGATACGCTTATGCAGGGGCCCAAGGAGACCCAGTACTTC

d_call: NA
v_call: TRBV18
j_call: TRBJ2-1
clone_size: NA
cdr3_aa: CASSPESRINEQFF
cdr3_nt: TGTGCCAGCTCACCAGAATCCAGAATCAATGAGCAGTTCTTC

d_call: NA
v_call: TRBV6-5
j_call: TRBJ1-4
clone_size: NA
cdr3_aa: CASSSLQGWHEKLFF
cdr3_nt: TGTGCCAGCAGTTCCTTACAGGGATGGCATGAAAAACTGTTTTTT

d_call: NA
v_call: TRBV19
j_call: TRBJ2-2
clone_size: NA
cdr3_aa: CASSIDLNTGELFF
cdr3_nt: TGTGCCAGTAGTATAGATCTCAACACCGGGGAGCTGTTTTTT

d_call: NA
v_call: TRBV9
j_call: TRBJ2-3
clone_size: few
cdr3_aa: CASTSEGRSTDTQYF
cdr3_nt: TGTGCCAGCACCTCGGAGGGCAGGTCGACAGATACGCAGTATTTT

d_call: NA
v_call: TRBV27
j_call: TRBJ2-2
clone_size: NA
cdr3_aa: CASSRRDTNTGELFF
cdr3_nt: TGTGCCAGCAGCCGCCGGGACACAAACACCGGGGAGCTGTTTTTT

d_call: TRBD2
v_call: TRBV6-5
j_call: TRBJ2-2
clone_size: NA
cdr3_aa: CASQFGGGDGELFF
cdr3_nt: TGTGCCAGTCAGTTCGGGGGGGGCGACGGGGAGCTGTTTTTT

d_call: NA
v_call: TRBV10-1
j_call: TRBJ1-1
clone_size: NA
cdr3_aa: CASAGQSNTEAFF
cdr3_nt: TGCGCCAGCGCTGGACAATCGAACACTGAAGCTTTCTTT

d_call: TRBD1
v_call: TRBV11-3
j_call: TRBJ2-1
clone_size: NA
cdr3_aa: CASSFFSGQGDNEQFF
cdr3_nt: TGTGCCAGCAGCTTTTTTTCCGGACAGGGTGATAATGAGCAGTTCTTC

d_call: NA
v_call: TRBV7-9
j_call: TRBJ1-6
clone_size: few
cdr3_aa: CASSLAAVNSPLHF
cdr3_nt: TGTGCCAGCAGCTTAGCGGCGGTCAATTCACCCCTCCACTTT

d_call: NA
v_call: TRBV27
j_call: TRBJ1-2
clone_size: NA
cdr3_aa: CASSLSMRNGYTF
cdr3_nt: TGTGCCAGCAGTTTATCGATGAGGAATGGCTACACCTTC

d_call: NA
v_call: TRBV5-5
j_call: TRBJ2-7
clone_size: NA
cdr3_aa: CASSLVGGDLSYEQYF
cdr3_nt: TGTGCCAGCAGCTTGGTCGGAGGGGACCTATCCTACGAGCAGTACTTC

d_call: NA
v_call: TRBV28
j_call: TRBJ1-2
clone_size: NA
cdr3_aa: CASTSPVYGYTF
cdr3_nt: TGTGCCAGCACTTCCCCAGTCTATGGCTACACCTTC

d_call: NA
v_call: TRBV11-2
j_call: TRBJ2-5
clone_size: NA
cdr3_aa: CASSLGGTDKETQYF
cdr3_nt: TGTGCCAGCAGCTTAGGCGGGACAGATAAAGAGACCCAGTACTTC

d_call: TRBD2
v_call: TRBV18
j_call: TRBJ2-5
clone_size: NA
cdr3_aa: CASSPLPPTSGGVETQYF
cdr3_nt: TGTGCCAGCTCACCACTACCCCCGACTAGCGGGGGAGTGGAGACCCAGTACTTC

d_call: TRBD2
v_call: TRBV10-3
j_call: TRBJ2-3
clone_size: few
cdr3_aa: CAISLLADTQYF
cdr3_nt: TGTGCCATCAGTCTACTAGCGGATACGCAGTATTTT

d_call: NA
v_call: TRBV28
j_call: TRBJ1-2
clone_size: NA
cdr3_aa: CASSSLGQSYGYTF
cdr3_nt: TGTGCCAGCAGTTCCCTCGGACAGTCCTATGGCTACACCTTC

d_call: NA
v_call: TRBV2
j_call: TRBJ2-1
clone_size: NA
cdr3_aa: CASSVLGRNVNEQFF
cdr3_nt: TGTGCCAGCAGTGTTTTAGGGAGAAATGTCAATGAGCAGTTCTTC

d_call: TRBD1
v_call: TRBV3-1/TRBV3-2
j_call: TRBJ2-6
clone_size: NA
cdr3_aa: CASSRARQGNGANVLTF
cdr3_nt: TGTGCCAGCAGCCGAGCCCGACAGGGAAATGGGGCCAACGTCCTGACTTTC

d_call: NA
v_call: TRBV18
j_call: TRBJ1-3
clone_size: many
cdr3_aa: CASSRGFQGLGNTIYF
cdr3_nt: TGTGCCAGCTCACGAGGTTTTCAGGGGCTCGGAAACACCATATATTTT

d_call: TRBD1
v_call: TRBV5-1
j_call: TRBJ2-2
clone_size: NA
cdr3_aa: CASSLAGTVGGELFF
cdr3_nt: TGCGCCAGCAGCTTGGCCGGGACAGTGGGCGGGGAGCTGTTTTTT

d_call: NA
v_call: TRBV7-9
j_call: TRBJ1-1
clone_size: once
cdr3_aa: CASSLEGMGTEAFF
cdr3_nt: TGTGCCAGCAGCTTGGAGGGAATGGGCACTGAAGCTTTCTTT

d_call: NA
v_call: TRBV7-9
j_call: TRBJ2-2
clone_size: NA
cdr3_aa: CASSLDTPNTGELFF
cdr3_nt: TGTGCCAGCAGCTTGGACACCCCGAACACCGGGGAGCTGTTTTTT

d_call: NA
v_call: TRBV2
j_call: TRBJ1-1
clone_size: NA
cdr3_aa: CASSPQAQSNTEAFF
cdr3_nt: TGTGCCAGCAGCCCTCAGGCACAGTCGAACACTGAAGCTTTCTTT

d_call: NA
v_call: TRBV28
j_call: TRBJ2-3
clone_size: NA
cdr3_aa: CASSSAINFYRDPDTQYF
cdr3_nt: TGTGCCAGCAGTTCGGCTATTAATTTCTACAGGGACCCAGATACGCAGTATTTT

d_call: NA
v_call: TRBV7-5
j_call: TRBJ2-3
clone_size: NA
cdr3_aa: CARLRLPGTDTQYF
cdr3_nt: TGTGCCAGACTACGTCTCCCTGGCACAGATACGCAGTATTTT

d_call: NA
v_call: TRBV19
j_call: TRBJ1-4
clone_size: NA
cdr3_aa: CASSISHDILMVGEKLFF
cdr3_nt: TGTGCCAGTAGTATTAGCCATGATATTTTGATGGTCGGTGAAAAACTGTTTTTT